This TCR beta chain comes out of a study of early T cells in non-severe SARS-CoV-2 infection. Study in general: Chains were unpaired, as sequencing was done on bulk RNA from unsorted whole blood. Study results and caveats: Reliance on VDJdb matching favored anti-spike CD8 responses; private and CD4 specificities were missed.

CDR3 length equals 14 residues. The germline V and J ends were trimmed by 8 bases and 3 bases, with 16 bases remaining between them. Looked up from germline, CDR1 is MDHEN and CDR2 is SYDVKM. This clonotype has ten or more counts. Its antigen remains unidentified. Individual cDNA molecules were tagged with unique molecular identifiers, the study reported. TCRdb fed the 5' RACE reads into MiXCR, producing one record per CDR3 protein. The table lists almost 85,000 distinct CDR3 sequences, about 12% of them singletons, with over 2.5% in the top ten. This TCR came from an adult who was a healthcare worker with PCR-confirmed SARS-CoV-2 infection or an uninfected control (not recorded which). The chain couples TRBV28 to TRBJ1-2; D is perhaps TRBD1 (5 bases). What was sequenced was whole blood. The CDR3 region has the DNA TGTGCCAGCGCTGGGGGTCCTAGCTACTATGGCTACACCTTC. It specifies CASAGGPSYYGYTF.